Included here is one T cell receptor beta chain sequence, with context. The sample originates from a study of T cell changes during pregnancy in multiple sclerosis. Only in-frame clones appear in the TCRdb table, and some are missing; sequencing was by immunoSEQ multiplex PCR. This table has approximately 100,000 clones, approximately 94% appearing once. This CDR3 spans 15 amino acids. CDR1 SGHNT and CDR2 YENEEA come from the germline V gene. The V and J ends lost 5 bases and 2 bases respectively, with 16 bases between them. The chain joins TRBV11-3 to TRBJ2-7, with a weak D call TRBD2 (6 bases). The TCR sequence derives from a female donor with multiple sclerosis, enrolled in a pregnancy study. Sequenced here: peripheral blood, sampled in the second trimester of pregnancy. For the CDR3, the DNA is TGTGCCAGCAGCCCAGGTGGGACTGGAACCTACGAGCAGTACTTC. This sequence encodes CASSPGGTGTYEQYF.